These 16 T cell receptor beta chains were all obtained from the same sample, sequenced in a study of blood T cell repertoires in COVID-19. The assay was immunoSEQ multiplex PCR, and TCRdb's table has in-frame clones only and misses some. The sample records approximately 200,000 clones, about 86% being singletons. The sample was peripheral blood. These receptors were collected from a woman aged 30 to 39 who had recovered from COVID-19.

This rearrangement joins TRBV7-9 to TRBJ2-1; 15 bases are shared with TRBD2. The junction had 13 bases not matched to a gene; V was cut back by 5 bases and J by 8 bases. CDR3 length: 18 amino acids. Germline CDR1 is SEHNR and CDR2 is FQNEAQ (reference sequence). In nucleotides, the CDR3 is TGTGCCAGCAGCCTCGGTCGGGGACTAGCGGGAGGTGGGGATGAGCAGTTCTTC. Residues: CASSLGRGLAGGGDEQFF.

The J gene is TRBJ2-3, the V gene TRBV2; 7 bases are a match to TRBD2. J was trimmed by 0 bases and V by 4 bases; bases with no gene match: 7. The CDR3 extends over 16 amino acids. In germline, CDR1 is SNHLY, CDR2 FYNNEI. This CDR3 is CASSGPSGISTDTQYF. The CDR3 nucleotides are TGTGCCAGCAGTGGACCTAGCGGAATTAGCACAGATACGCAGTATTTT.

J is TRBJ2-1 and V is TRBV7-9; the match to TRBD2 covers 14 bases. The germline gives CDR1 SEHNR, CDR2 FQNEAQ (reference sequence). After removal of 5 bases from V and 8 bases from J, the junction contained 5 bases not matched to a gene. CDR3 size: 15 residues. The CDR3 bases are TGTGCCAGCAGCACGGGACTAGCGGGAGAGGATGAGCAGTTCTTC. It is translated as CASSTGLAGEDEQFF.

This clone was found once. The CDR3 sequence is CASSKQGEYSPLHF. The DNA for the CDR3 is TGTGCCAGCAGTAAACAGGGGGAGTATTCACCCCTCCACTTT. The chain uses TRBV6-5 and TRBJ1-6, with 8 bases matching TRBD1. V lost 5 bases to trimming and J lost 8 bases; unmatched junction nucleotides: 5. The CDR3 covers 14 residues. Germline-derived CDR1 and CDR2 are MNHEY and SVGAGI.

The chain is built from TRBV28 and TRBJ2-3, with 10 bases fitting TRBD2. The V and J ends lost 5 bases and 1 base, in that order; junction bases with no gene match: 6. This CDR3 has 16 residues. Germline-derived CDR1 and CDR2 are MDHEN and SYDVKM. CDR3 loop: CASSPLAGVGTDTQYF. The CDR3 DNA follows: TGTGCCAGCAGTCCCCTAGCGGGGGTTGGCACAGATACGCAGTATTTT. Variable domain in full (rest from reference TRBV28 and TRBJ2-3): DVKVTQSSRYLVKRTGEKVFLECVQDMDHENMFWYRQDPGLGLRLIYFSYDVKMKEKGDIPEGYSVSREKKERFSLILESASTNQTSMYLCASSPLAGVGTDTQYFGPGTRLTVL.

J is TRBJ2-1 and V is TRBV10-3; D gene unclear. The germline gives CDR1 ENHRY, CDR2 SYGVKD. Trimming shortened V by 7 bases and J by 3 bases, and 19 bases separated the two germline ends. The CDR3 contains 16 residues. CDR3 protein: CAIILSRRVDYNEQFF. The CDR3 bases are TGTGCCATCATCCTATCTCGTCGGGTGGACTACAATGAGCAGTTCTTC.

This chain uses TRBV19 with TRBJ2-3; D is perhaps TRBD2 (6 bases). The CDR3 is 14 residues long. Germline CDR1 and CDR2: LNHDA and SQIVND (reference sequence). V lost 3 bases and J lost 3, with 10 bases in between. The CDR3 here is CASSMQAGTDTQYF. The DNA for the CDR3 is TGTGCCAGTAGTATGCAGGCGGGAACAGATACGCAGTATTTT.

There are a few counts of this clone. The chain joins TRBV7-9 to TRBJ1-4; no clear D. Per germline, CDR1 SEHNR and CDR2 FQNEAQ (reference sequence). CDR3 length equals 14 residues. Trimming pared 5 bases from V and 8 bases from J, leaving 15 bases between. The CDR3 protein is CASSLGSPGEKLFF. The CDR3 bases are TGTGCCAGCAGCCTCGGGTCTCCCGGAGAAAAACTGTTTTTT. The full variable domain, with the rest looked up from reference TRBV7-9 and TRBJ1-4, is DTGVSQNPRHKITKRGQNVTFRCDPISEHNRLYWYRQTLGQGPEFLTYFQNEAQLEKSRLLSDRFSAERPKGSFSTLEIQRTEQGDSAMYLCASSLGSPGEKLFFGSGTQLSVL.

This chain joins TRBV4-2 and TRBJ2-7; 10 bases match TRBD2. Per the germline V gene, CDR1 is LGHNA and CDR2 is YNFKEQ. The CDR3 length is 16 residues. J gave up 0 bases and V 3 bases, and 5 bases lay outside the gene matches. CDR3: CASSQTSGSNSYEQYF. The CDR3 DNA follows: TGTGCCAGCAGCCAGACTAGCGGGTCTAACTCCTACGAGCAGTACTTC.

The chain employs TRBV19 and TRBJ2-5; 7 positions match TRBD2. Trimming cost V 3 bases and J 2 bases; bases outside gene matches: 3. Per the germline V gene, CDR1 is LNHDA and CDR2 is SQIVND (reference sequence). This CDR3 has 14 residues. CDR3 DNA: TGTGCCAGTAGTATTTTCGGGGGGCAAGAGACCCAGTACTTC. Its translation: CASSIFGGQETQYF.

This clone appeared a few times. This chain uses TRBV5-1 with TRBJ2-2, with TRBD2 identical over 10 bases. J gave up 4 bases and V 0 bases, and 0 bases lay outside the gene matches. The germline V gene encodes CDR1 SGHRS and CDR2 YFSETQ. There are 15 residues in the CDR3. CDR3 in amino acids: CASSLGLAGTGELFF. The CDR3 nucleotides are TGCGCCAGCAGCTTGGGACTAGCGGGCACCGGGGAGCTGTTTTTT. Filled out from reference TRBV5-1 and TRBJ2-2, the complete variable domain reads KAGVTQTPRYLIKTRGQQVTLSCSPISGHRSVSWYQQTPGQGLQFLFEYFSETQRNKGNFPGRFSGRQFSNSRSEMNVSTLELGDSALYLCASSLGLAGTGELFFGEGSRLTVL.

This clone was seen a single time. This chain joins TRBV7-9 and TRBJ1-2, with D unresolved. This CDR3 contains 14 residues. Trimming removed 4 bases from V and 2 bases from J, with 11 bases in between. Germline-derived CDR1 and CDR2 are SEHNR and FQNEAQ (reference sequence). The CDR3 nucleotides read TGTGCCAGCAGCTCCCCAGGTGGGAACTATGGCTACACCTTC. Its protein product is CASSSPGGNYGYTF. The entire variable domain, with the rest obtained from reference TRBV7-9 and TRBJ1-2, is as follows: DTGVSQNPRHKITKRGQNVTFRCDPISEHNRLYWYRQTLGQGPEFLTYFQNEAQLEKSRLLSDRFSAERPKGSFSTLEIQRTEQGDSAMYLCASSSPGGNYGYTFGSGTRLTVV.

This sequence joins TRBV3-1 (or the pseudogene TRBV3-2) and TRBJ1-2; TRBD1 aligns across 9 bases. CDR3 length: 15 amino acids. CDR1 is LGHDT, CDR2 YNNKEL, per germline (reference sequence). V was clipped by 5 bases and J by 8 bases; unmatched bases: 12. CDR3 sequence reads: CASSWGQGGGDGYTF. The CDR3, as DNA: TGTGCCAGCAGCTGGGGACAGGGTGGCGGAGACGGCTACACCTTC.

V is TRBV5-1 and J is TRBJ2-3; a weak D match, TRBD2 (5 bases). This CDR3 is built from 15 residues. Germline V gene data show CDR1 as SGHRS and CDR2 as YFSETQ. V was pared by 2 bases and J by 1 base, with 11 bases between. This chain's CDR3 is CASSFRTPRTDTQYF. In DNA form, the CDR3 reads TGCGCCAGCAGCTTCAGGACTCCACGCACAGATACGCAGTATTTT.

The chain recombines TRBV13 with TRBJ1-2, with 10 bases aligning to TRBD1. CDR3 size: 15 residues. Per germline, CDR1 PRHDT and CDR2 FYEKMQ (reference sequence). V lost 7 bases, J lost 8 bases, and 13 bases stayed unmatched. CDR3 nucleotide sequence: TGTGCCAGCACCCCTAGGGGACAGGGGCTACGAGGCTACACCTTC. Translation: CASTPRGQGLRGYTF.

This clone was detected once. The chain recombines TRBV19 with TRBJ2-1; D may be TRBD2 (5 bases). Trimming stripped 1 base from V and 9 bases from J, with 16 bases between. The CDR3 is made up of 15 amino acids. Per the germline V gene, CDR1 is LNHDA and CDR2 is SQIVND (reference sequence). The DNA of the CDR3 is TGTGCCAGTAGTATAGGGACCCCCTCTGGGAGTGAGCAGTTCTTC. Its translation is CASSIGTPSGSEQFF.